Following are 2 T cell receptor beta chains from one sample sequenced in a study of T cells in Graves' hyperthyroidism and ophthalmopathy. Regions amplified from RNA transcripts were the TCR beta CDR3 regions. TCR CDR3 underwent first-round RT-PCR with the HTBI primer set. TCRdb used MiXCR to reprocess the multiplex PCR reads, holding one entry per CDR3 protein. The table has over 700,000 distinct CDR3 sequences, just over 35% seen once. Input material: blood. The receptors were sampled from a middle-aged woman with Graves' hyperthyroidism.

The chain joins TRBV7-6 to TRBJ2-6; D perhaps matches TRBD1 (7 bases). Germline assignment: CDR1 SGHVS and CDR2 FNYEAQ. V was trimmed by 9 bases and J by 4 bases, leaving 16 bases between them. The CDR3 is 15 amino acids. CDR3 loop: CASSGPGQGANVLTF. DNA of the CDR3: TGTGCCAGTAGCGGACCGGGACAGGGGGCCAACGTCCTGACTTTC.

This clonotype was counted only a few times. The chain combines TRBV4-3 with TRBJ2-7; perhaps TRBD2 as D (6 bases). Trimming removed 4 bases from V and 3 bases from J, with 16 bases in between. This CDR3 spans 15 amino acids. CDR1 and CDR2 (germline): LGHNA, YSLEER. The CDR3 DNA sequence: TGCGCCAGCAGCCGTAATTGGAGGGGTCTCTACGAGCAGTACTTC. Translated, it gives CASSRNWRGLYEQYF.